This T cell receptor (beta chain) was profiled in a study of blood T cell repertoires in COVID-19. The data were produced by immunoSEQ multiplex PCR, yet TCRdb's version contains in-frame clones alone and is incomplete. This sample carries approximately 140,000 clones, around 89% of them seen once, and the ten largest clones take more than 15%. Germline V gene data show CDR1 as MDHEN and CDR2 as SYDVKM. This CDR3 spans 14 amino acids. The V gene end was trimmed by 5 bases and the J gene end by 5 bases; junction bases not matched to a gene: 7. The sample was peripheral blood. This clonotype originated in a man aged 50 to 60 with active or convalescent COVID-19. V usage is TRBV28 and J usage is TRBJ2-7; TRBD2 aligns across 9 bases. The CDR3 bases are TGTGCCAGCAGTCGTAGCGGGAGAAGGAACGAGCAGTACTTC. As protein: CASSRSGRRNEQYF.